The 13 T cell receptor beta chains reported below all come from one sample, sequenced in a study of T-cell memory formation after mild COVID-19. TCRdb recomputed calls from the 5' RACE reads with MiXCR, one row per CDR3 protein. Found here are 150,000 to 200,000 distinct CDR3 sequences, under 14% of them singletons; the top ten hold approximately 3.8%. The material sequenced was PBMCs or a T cell subset sorted from them (not recorded which). These receptors were taken from a man between 18 and 35 years old who had mild COVID-19 (a few samples of this study predate the infection). Cell type and time point are not known.

Only a few counts were recorded for this clonotype. The chain couples TRBV7-2 to TRBJ1-1, with TRBD1 matching over 7 bases. The CDR3 extends over 13 amino acids. Looked up from germline, CDR1 is SGHTA and CDR2 is FQGNSA. With V trimmed by 5 bases and J by 11 bases, 11 bases remained unmatched. The CDR3 coding sequence is TGTGCCAGCAGCCTAGAGACAGGGTCCCCGGCTTTCTTT. Translated, it gives CASSLETGSPAFF.

This clonotype has at least ten counts. The chain couples TRBV2 to TRBJ2-1, with 9 bases matching TRBD2. There are 13 residues in the CDR3. The ends lost 4 bases at V and 8 bases at J; junction bases unmatched: 3. Germline CDR1 is SNHLY and CDR2 is FYNNEI. The chain's CDR3 is CASSARGGDEQFF. The CDR3 DNA reads as TGTGCCAGCAGTGCGCGGGGGGGCGATGAGCAGTTCTTC.

At least ten counts were recorded for this clonotype. J is TRBJ2-1 and V is TRBV5-1, with 9 bases aligning to TRBD1. The junction had 4 bases not matched to a gene; V was cut back by 2 bases and J by 4 bases. Germline CDR1 and CDR2: SGHRS and YFSETQ. The CDR3 length is 15 residues. For the CDR3, the DNA is TGCGCCAGCAGCTTCTCCGGGACAGGGTACAATGAGCAGTTCTTC. It yields the protein CASSFSGTGYNEQFF.

This clonotype was observed a few times. The chain uses TRBV20-1 and TRBJ2-5, with 14 bases fitting TRBD2. The germline V gene encodes CDR1 DFQATT and CDR2 SNEGSKA (reference sequence). J gave up 3 bases and V 5 bases, and 8 bases lay outside the gene matches. The CDR3 is 16 residues long. CDR3 loop: CSAPPRGLAGEETQYF. The DNA of the CDR3 is TGCAGTGCTCCCCCCCGGGGACTAGCGGGGGAAGAGACCCAGTACTTC.

Only a few counts were recorded for this clonotype. This sequence joins TRBV6-6 and TRBJ2-3; tentative D call: TRBD2 (7 bases). With 6 bases removed from V and 2 bases from J, the gap between germline ends came to 15 bases. The V gene's germline CDR1 is MNHNY and CDR2 SVGAGI (reference sequence). This CDR3 comprises 15 residues. The CDR3 sequence: CASSYGGLYTDTQYF. The CDR3 region has the DNA TGTGCCAGCAGCTACGGGGGGCTCTACACAGATACGCAGTATTTT.

This clonotype occurred many times. The J gene is TRBJ2-2, the V gene TRBV7-3, with TRBD2 matching 8 bases. V trimming: 4 bases; J trimming: 7 bases; junction bases outside the gene matches: 8. Germline CDR1 is SGHTA and CDR2 is FQGTGA. The CDR3 loop spans 15 amino acids. CDR3 sequence (DNA): TGTGCCAGCAGCTCCTCTCGGGGGGGAAGCGGGGAGCTGTTTTTT. Its protein is CASSSSRGGSGELFF.

This clonotype was detected a few times. The chain links TRBV28 to TRBJ2-7; 10 nucleotides agree with TRBD1. From germline, CDR1 is MDHEN and CDR2 SYDVKM. Germline trimming cut 4 bases from V and 6 bases from J; bases unmatched to any gene: 9. The CDR3 consists of 15 residues. The CDR3 protein is CASSSSRDRGGEQYV. The CDR3 DNA reads as TGTGCCAGCAGTTCATCCCGGGACAGGGGAGGCGAGCAGTACGTC.

Ten or more counts support this clonotype. The V gene is TRBV3-1, the J gene TRBJ1-5, with D perhaps TRBD1 (5 bases). V was pared by 5 bases and J by 6 bases, with 14 bases between. This CDR3 contains 14 residues. Germline lookup yields CDR1 LGHDT and CDR2 YNNKEL (reference sequence). CDR3: CASSSSGGTQPQHF. CDR3 coding DNA: TGTGCCAGCAGCTCCTCGGGGGGGACTCAGCCCCAGCATTTT.

The genes are TRBV5-1 and TRBJ2-7; TRBD2 matches at 10 bases. Per germline, CDR1 SGHRS and CDR2 YFSETQ. This CDR3 is 14 amino acids long. The trim removed 3 bases at V and 4 bases at J, leaving 4 bases unmatched. The CDR3 loop is CASSSSGGIYEQYF. The DNA for the CDR3 is TGCGCCAGCAGCTCTAGCGGGGGTATTTACGAGCAGTACTTC.

The rearrangement uses TRBV11-2 and TRBJ1-1; no clear D. This CDR3 has 16 residues. CDR1 is SGHAT, CDR2 FQNNGV, per germline. V was clipped by 4 bases and J by 1 base, with 16 bases between them. In DNA form, the CDR3 reads TGTGCCAGCAGCTGGCTAGTTCAGGTTACGAACACTGAAGCTTTCTTT. The encoded protein is CASSWLVQVTNTEAFF.

The chain employs TRBV29-1 and TRBJ2-7, with 10 bases aligning to TRBD2. This CDR3 has 13 residues. V lost 5 bases and J lost 2; bases outside the gene matches: 3. Germline values: CDR1 SQVTM, CDR2 ANQGSEA. Written as DNA, the CDR3 is TGCAGCGTTCTAGCGGGGGAAACCTACGAGCAGTACTTC. Translation gives CSVLAGETYEQYF.

This clonotype occurred a few times. The gene calls are TRBV29-1 and TRBJ2-1; TRBD2 matches 7 bases. Germline V gene sequence: CDR1 SQVTM, CDR2 ANQGSEA. This CDR3 spans 10 amino acids. The V gene end was trimmed by 8 bases and the J gene end by 9 bases; junction bases not matched to a gene: 4. The CDR3 nucleotides are TGCAGCCCCGGGGAGGGTGAGCAGTTCTTC. Protein product: CSPGEGEQFF.

The J gene is TRBJ2-5, the V gene TRBV24-1; tentatively, D is TRBD1 (5 bases). This CDR3 has 14 residues. Germline V gene lookup returns CDR1 KGHDR and CDR2 SFDVKD. V was cut by 7 bases and J by 1 base, with 12 bases left in between. The CDR3 reads CATSAAGSQETQYF. CDR3 DNA: TGTGCCACCAGCGCTGCAGGGTCCCAAGAGACCCAGTACTTC.